This T cell receptor (beta chain) was found in a study of sequential checkpoint blockade in melanoma (dated by TCRdb to the late 2010s). For the study in its entirety: In a 1:1 randomization, patients received either first-line nivolumab then ipilimumab (arm A) or ipilimumab then nivolumab (arm B). Maintenance nivolumab came after both trial sequences. DNA from about 100 melanoma tumor samples collected before treatment underwent TCRbeta immunosequencing. For about two dozen patients, matched tumor biopsies were obtained before treatment and at week 13, following single-agent nivolumab (arm A) or ipilimumab (arm B). In roughly 85% of the matched pre- and post-treatment tumor biopsy pairs, both biopsies came from the same lesion.

Reading the label with the study, this specimen's treatment or condition is: randomized to nivolumab then ipilimumab (arm A) or the reverse (arm B). Prior DNA-damaging chemotherapy had not been received by any trial patient. The samples were obtained from melanoma patients enrolled in CheckMate 064, an open-label, randomized phase II trial testing sequential checkpoint blockade. Tumor TCR sequencing used genomic DNA from formalin-fixed paraffin-embedded (FFPE) tissue samples. CDR1 and CDR2 are drawn from the germline V gene: SGHNT, YENEEA. The CDR3 spans 16 residues, from the cysteine through the phenylalanine. Only the CDR3 part of the read is kept: 48 bases, read in frame from the first base. Unmatched junction bases come to 6, with V trimmed by 5 bases and J by 0 bases. TCRbeta CDR3 regions were immunosequenced from genomic DNA with the immunoSEQ Assay. Genomic DNA was amplified by bias-controlled multiplex PCR before high-throughput sequencing. The authors' analysis ran thus. To quantify the absolute abundance of each unique TCRbeta CDR3 region, the sequences were collapsed and filtered. Clonality, defined as 1 minus Pielou's evenness, was calculated using only productive rearrangements. To compute tumor T-cell fraction, TCRbeta template counts were normalized to usable DNA, with usable DNA estimated from several housekeeping genes. A previously published method was used to identify clones with significantly greater frequencies in on-treatment samples than in baseline samples. TCRdb's version of the immuneACCESS table is confined to in-frame rearrangements and falls short of the full clone set. An unresolved V gene accounts for under half of the shortfall where checked; the remainder is of unknown origin. For V, J and clone size, that table is used; D and trimming come from the DNA. Within this sample are 3,500 to 5,000 clones, with about 20% of them counted one time only. The biggest ten clones account for around 16% of the sample.

This clone was counted at least ten times. Its antigen target is currently unknown. Qualities for individual bases were not recorded, and no much larger clone is one base off. Study-wide conclusions, independent of this receptor: Tumor T-cell fraction and clonality correlated with PD-L1 staining and CD8+ T-cell counts but not with mutational load. The model for predicting response that combines TCR metrics with mutation burden needs to be validated in larger, independent patient cohorts. In the nivolumab-first arm (arm A), pretreatment tumor TIL clonality was associated with response (P = .04). Within-arm analyses of tumor T-cell fraction were limited by small sample sizes and reduced statistical power. Clinical benefit was about 30 times more likely to be achieved by patients whose tumor T-cell fraction and clonality increased by week 13.

This sequence uses TRBV11-3 and TRBJ2-2; 7 central nucleotides agree with TRBD1. The sample was tumor tissue (inferred from file names), taken from a patient given nivolumab and ipilimumab in sequence. The source of this sequence is a human donor with melanoma. The base sequence is TGTGCCAGCAGCGGATCGGGACAGTCGAACACCGGGGAGCTGTTTTTT. Translation gives CASSGSGQSNTGELFF.